The source of this TCR beta chain is a study of CD8+CD57+ T cells in acquired aplastic anemia. TCR beta VDJ and CDR3 profiling used genomic DNA as template. TCRdb processed the reads anew with MiXCR; each CDR3 protein has one entry. The sample shows about 150,000 distinct CDR3 sequences, more than 40% of them seen only once. Study-level points and caveats: Under 35 was the count of CD8+ CDR3 sequences that patients shared with controls. With respect to CD8+ Simpson's diversity, patients and controls did not differ significantly.

Flow cytometry had shown expanded CD8+CD57+ cells in the patients chosen for sequencing. Sampling of blood occurred while the patients had still received no therapy. Germline assignment: CDR1 SGHRS and CDR2 YFSETQ. J lost 7 bases, V lost 0 bases, and 16 bases had no gene match. The CDR3 covers 17 residues. This clonotype was seen ten or more times. The antigen is not known. This chain uses TRBV5-1 with TRBJ2-7; the match to TRBD1 covers 7 bases. Specimen: sorted CD4+, CD8+, or CD8+CD57+ T cells (not recorded which) from PBMCs. The origin of this receptor is a human donor with aplastic anemia. Here the CDR3 reads CASSLGVLDRLIDEQYF. In DNA, the CDR3 is TGCGCCAGCAGCTTGGGAGTATTGGACAGGTTGATTGATGAGCAGTACTTC.